Listed here are 18 T cell receptor beta chains from one sample, sequenced in a study of T cells after yellow fever vaccination. MiXCR, run by TCRdb on the 5' RACE reads, gives a single entry per CDR3 protein. The sample has about 320,000 distinct CDR3 sequences, over 3.5% seen once. The sequences come from PBMCs, collected 15 days after the yellow fever booster vaccination. The receptors shown here come from a young man who received the YFV17D yellow fever vaccine.

There are many counts of this clonotype. V usage is TRBV9 and J usage is TRBJ1-1; D is perhaps TRBD1 (5 bases). V was pared by 7 bases and J by 3 bases, with 10 bases between. Per germline, CDR1 SGDLS and CDR2 YYNGEE. CDR3 length: 12 residues. The chain's CDR3 is CASGGWDTEAFF. CDR3 sequence (DNA): TGTGCCAGCGGGGGTTGGGACACTGAAGCTTTCTTT.

V gene TRBV18 combines with J gene TRBJ2-1; 11 bases map to TRBD2. This CDR3 is 18 amino acids long. The germline V gene has CDR1 KGHSH and CDR2 LQKENI. Trimming removed 1 base from V and 4 bases from J; junction bases left unmatched: 9. The CDR3 protein is CASSPRVGLAGGYNEQFF. The DNA of the CDR3 is TGTGCCAGCTCACCACGCGTCGGGCTAGCGGGGGGTTACAATGAGCAGTTCTTC.

This clonotype was recorded a few times. This chain joins TRBV5-1 and TRBJ2-7, with 9 bases matching TRBD1. V shed 3 bases and J 6 bases; nucleotides not matched to a gene: 4. The CDR3 runs 13 residues. The germline gives CDR1 SGHRS, CDR2 YFSETQ. CDR3 sequence (DNA): TGCGCCAGCAGCTCCGGGACAGGGCCCGAGCAGTACTTC. Translating gives CASSSGTGPEQYF.

Many counts were recorded for this clonotype. V gene TRBV3-1 combines with J gene TRBJ2-3, with D possibly TRBD1 on 6 matching bases. Trimming removed 1 base from V and 11 bases from J, with 22 bases in between. This CDR3 has 16 amino acids. In germline, CDR1 is LGHDT, CDR2 YNNKEL (reference sequence). Here the CDR3 reads CASSQVSLRQAQGQYF. As DNA, the CDR3 is TGTGCCAGCAGCCAAGTTTCACTTCGACAGGCCCAGGGGCAGTATTTT.

The table lists this clonotype with a few counts. V gene TRBV15 combines with J gene TRBJ1-5, with D perhaps matching TRBD1 (5 bases). The CDR3 loop spans 15 amino acids. CDR1 and CDR2 from the germline V gene are LNHNV and YYDKDF (reference sequence). Trimming took off 5 bases at V and 6 bases at J, with 17 bases between the two ends. The CDR3 here is CATSYGGGRSQPQHF. The CDR3 DNA reads as TGTGCCACCAGCTACGGCGGGGGTAGATCTCAGCCCCAGCATTTT.

The table lists this clonotype with many counts. The chain combines TRBV7-9 with TRBJ1-2; D is unclear. The CDR3 runs to 14 residues. With 1 base removed from V and 5 bases from J, the gap between germline ends came to 11 bases. In germline, CDR1 is SEHNR, CDR2 FQNEAQ (reference sequence). The CDR3 protein is CASSLDRNLYGYTF. In nucleotides, the CDR3 is TGTGCCAGCAGCTTAGATAGGAACTTATATGGCTACACCTTC.

In its sample, this clonotype was seen a few times. The chain is built from TRBV7-3 and TRBJ2-3; D is possibly TRBD2 (6 bases). Looked up from germline, CDR1 is SGHTA and CDR2 is FQGTGA. V was shortened by 6 bases and J by 0 bases, with 10 bases between the two germline ends. The CDR3 runs 14 residues. This CDR3 is CASSRGGSTDTQYF. Written as DNA, the CDR3 is TGTGCCAGCAGTCGGGGAGGTAGCACAGATACGCAGTATTTT.

The chain employs TRBV28 and TRBJ1-1; D is possibly TRBD1 (6 bases). The CDR3 length is 16 residues. Germline V gives CDR1 MDHEN, CDR2 SYDVKM. V was trimmed by 4 bases and J by 1 base, leaving 16 bases between them. CDR3 protein: CASSSQGFWGNTEAFF. CDR3 nucleotides: TGTGCCAGCAGTTCCCAGGGGTTTTGGGGGAACACTGAAGCTTTCTTT.

This clonotype was observed many times. The gene calls are TRBV6-5 and TRBJ1-2; 8 bases are shared with TRBD1. Germline V gene lookup returns CDR1 MNHEY and CDR2 SVGAGI. The CDR3 sequence is 13 residues long. V was clipped by 5 bases and J by 7 bases; unmatched bases: 6. The DNA of the CDR3 is TGTGCCAGCAGTGACAGGGGACTAGGTGGCTACACCTTC. Protein product: CASSDRGLGGYTF.

This clonotype showed up many times. The chain is built from TRBV5-5 and TRBJ2-1; D is undetermined. This CDR3 comprises 13 residues. Germline CDR1 reads SGHKS; CDR2 reads YYEKEE (reference sequence). The germline V and J ends were trimmed by 0 bases and 5 bases, with 6 bases remaining between them. The CDR3 sequence is CASSLGSNNEQFF. In DNA form, the CDR3 reads TGTGCCAGCAGCTTGGGGTCCAACAATGAGCAGTTCTTC.

There are a few counts of this clonotype. This chain joins TRBV7-2 and TRBJ1-6; unclear D gene. Germline V gives CDR1 SGHTA, CDR2 FQGNSA. This CDR3 spans 16 amino acids. V was clipped by 3 bases and J by 5 bases, with 14 bases between them. The CDR3 loop reads CASSFPRASDNSPLHF. DNA of the CDR3: TGTGCCAGCAGCTTCCCCCGGGCTTCCGATAATTCACCCCTCCACTTT.

The sample holds a few counts of this clonotype. The chain employs TRBV3-1 and TRBJ1-4; D is ambiguous. Germline V lookup: CDR1 LGHDT, CDR2 YNNKEL (reference sequence). Trimming shortened V by 3 bases and J by 7 bases, and 6 bases separated the two germline ends. This CDR3 is 12 amino acids long. This chain's CDR3 is CASSQSSEKLFF. The CDR3 nucleotides are TGTGCCAGCAGCCAGTCTAGTGAAAAACTGTTTTTT.

This clonotype was recorded at least ten times. The CDR3 loop reads CASRSIGGRNTGELFF. The CDR3 DNA sequence: TGTGCCAGCAGAAGTATCGGGGGGCGGAACACCGGGGAGCTGTTTTTT. The chain joins TRBV6-5 to TRBJ2-2, with D possibly being TRBD2 (7 bases). Germline assignment: CDR1 MNHEY and CDR2 SVGAGI. Trimming pared 6 bases from V and 1 base from J, leaving 15 bases between. The CDR3 runs to 16 residues.

This clonotype was found many times. For the CDR3, the DNA is TGTGCCAGCAGCCCCTCAGGGGGCGGGGAAAACATTCAGTACTTC. Residues: CASSPSGGGENIQYF. The chain uses TRBV6-2 or TRBV6-3 and TRBJ2-4; 8 bases fit TRBD1. V lost 6 bases to trimming and J lost 5 bases; unmatched junction nucleotides: 9. This CDR3 has 15 residues. Germline CDR1 and CDR2: MNHEY and SVGEGT.

This clonotype was counted a few times. This chain links TRBV19 with TRBJ2-7; D tentatively fits TRBD1 or TRBD2 (6 bases each). Trimming pared 9 bases from V and 4 bases from J, leaving 16 bases between. CDR1 LNHDA and CDR2 SQIVND come from the germline V gene (reference sequence). CDR3 length: 13 residues. This chain's CDR3 is CASGGGRAYEQYF. CDR3 in DNA: TGTGCCAGCGGAGGGGGTCGAGCGTACGAGCAGTACTTC.

This clonotype was seen only a few times. The V call is TRBV4-1, the J call TRBJ1-1; TRBD1 agrees at 7 bases. From germline, CDR1 is MGHRA and CDR2 YSYEKL. After removal of 4 bases from V and 3 bases from J, the junction contained 5 bases not matched to a gene. The CDR3 covers 14 residues. The CDR3 spells CASSPQGWDTEAFF. CDR3 DNA: TGCGCCAGCAGCCCACAGGGGTGGGACACTGAAGCTTTCTTT.

This clonotype showed up many times. V usage is TRBV7-8 and J usage is TRBJ2-6; no clear D gene. The CDR3 totals 17 residues. Germline loops: CDR1 SGHVS, CDR2 FQNEAQ. The ends were cut back, 2 bases at V and 0 bases at J, with 11 bases in the middle. The CDR3 here is CASSLPRRYSGANVLTF. DNA of the CDR3: TGTGCCAGCAGCTTACCCCGACGGTACTCTGGGGCCAACGTCCTGACTTTC.

This clonotype has only a few counts. The chain employs TRBV20-1 and TRBJ1-6; D not resolved. CDR3 size: 16 residues. Germline loops: CDR1 DFQATT, CDR2 SNEGSKA (reference sequence). V was pared by 0 bases and J by 0 bases, with 9 bases between. CDR3 sequence: CSARDPRDSYNSPLHF. The DNA for the CDR3 is TGCAGTGCTAGAGACCCGAGGGACTCCTATAATTCACCCCTCCACTTT.